These 14 T cell receptor beta chains were sequenced from one sample in a study of T-cell reconstitution after alpha-beta-depleted transplantation in children. As it was prepared, the TCRbeta library received unique molecular identifiers. TCRdb fed the PCR reads into MiXCR, producing one record per CDR3 protein. The repertoire holds approximately 500,000 distinct CDR3 sequences, with approximately 10% as singletons. Sequenced here: PBMCs, sampled before TCRalphabeta/CD19-depleted stem cell transplant. All receptors come from a child aged 2 to 15 with inherited bone marrow failure, due to receive a stem cell transplant.

This clonotype was seen a handful of times. V is TRBV12-3 or TRBV12-4 and J is TRBJ2-7, with D perhaps being TRBD1 or TRBD2 (6 bases each). V was cut by 3 bases and J by 1 base, with 19 bases left in between. CDR3 size: 17 residues. CDR3 region: CASSFAPQAGQSYEQYF. DNA of the CDR3: TGTGCCAGCAGTTTTGCTCCTCAGGCGGGACAATCCTACGAGCAGTACTTC.

V is TRBV3-1 and J is TRBJ2-5; D remains unclear. From germline, CDR1 is LGHDT and CDR2 YNNKEL (reference sequence). The CDR3 is 15 residues long. V lost 0 bases, J lost 1 base, and 9 bases lay in between. CDR3 protein: CASSQEMTVQETQYF. The DNA for the CDR3 is TGTGCCAGCAGCCAAGAGATGACGGTCCAAGAGACCCAGTACTTC.

The rearrangement uses TRBV20-1 and TRBJ2-3, with D possibly matching TRBD2 (5 bases). Germline values: CDR1 DFQATT, CDR2 SNEGSKA (reference sequence). The CDR3 length is 17 residues. Trimming shortened V by 1 base and J by 5 bases, and 22 bases separated the two germline ends. For the CDR3, the DNA is TGCAGTGCTAGAGTCGTTAACGAGCGGAGCCTCGGAGATACGCAGTATTTT. It yields the protein CSARVVNERSLGDTQYF.

The chain couples TRBV19 to TRBJ2-5, with D possibly called TRBD1 or TRBD2 (5 bases each). V was clipped by 2 bases and J by 3 bases, with 13 bases between them. The germline gives CDR1 LNHDA, CDR2 SQIVND (reference sequence). There are 15 residues in the CDR3. The CDR3 nucleotides are TGTGCCAGTAGTATAATGGGACGAGGGGAAGAGACCCAGTACTTC. Its protein product is CASSIMGRGEETQYF.

This clonotype was detected a few times. The chain combines TRBV6-5 with TRBJ2-7, with 14 bases matching TRBD2. With V trimmed by 5 bases and J by 0 bases, 6 bases remained unmatched. The CDR3 runs to 17 residues. Looked up from germline, CDR1 is MNHEY and CDR2 is SVGAGI. CDR3 residues: CASSRAGTSGSSYEQYF. CDR3 bases: TGTGCCAGCAGTCGTGCCGGGACTAGCGGGAGCTCCTACGAGCAGTACTTC.

The chain couples TRBV7-2 to TRBJ2-7; no firm D call. CDR1 and CDR2 from the germline V gene are SGHTA and FQGNSA. Trimming took off 1 base at V and 1 base at J, with 11 bases between the two ends. The CDR3 totals 15 residues. The DNA of the CDR3 is TGTGCCAGCAGCTTAGATGTGGCAGTGTCCTACGAGCAGTACTTC. Protein product: CASSLDVAVSYEQYF.

The CDR3 DNA follows: TGTGCCAGCAGCTCTCGGGCCACAGATACGCAGTATTTT. Translated: CASSSRATDTQYF. The chain recombines TRBV7-9 with TRBJ2-3; D is uncertain. V was clipped by 4 bases and J by 2 bases, with 7 bases between them. The length of the CDR3 is 13 residues. Germline CDR1 SEHNR, CDR2 FQNEAQ (reference sequence).

This sequence joins TRBV28 and TRBJ1-6; TRBD1 is a possible D gene (6 bases). There are 19 residues in the CDR3. V shed 1 base and J shed 0 bases, with 16 bases lying between them. CDR1 MDHEN and CDR2 SYDVKM come from the germline V gene. The CDR3 here is CASSLFLGQGSSYNSPLHF. The CDR3 coding sequence is TGTGCCAGCAGTTTATTCCTTGGTCAGGGGAGCTCCTATAATTCACCCCTCCACTTT.

This clonotype has ten or more counts. V usage is TRBV29-1 and J usage is TRBJ2-5; TRBD2 matches 8 bases. Germline V lookup: CDR1 SQVTM, CDR2 ANQGSEA. The CDR3 sequence is 13 residues long. With 6 bases clipped from V and 5 bases from J, the junction kept 8 bases outside the gene matches. The CDR3 DNA sequence: TGCAGCGTCAGCGGGGGAGGGGCTGAGACCCAGTACTTC. This codes for CSVSGGGAETQYF.

The DNA for the CDR3 is TGTGCCAGCAGCCCCGAGGGGGCGGGAGGGGCAGATACGCAGTATTTT. This sequence encodes CASSPEGAGGADTQYF. This sequence joins TRBV4-2 and TRBJ2-3, with 9 bases matching TRBD2. This CDR3 is 16 amino acids long. Germline-derived CDR1 and CDR2 are LGHNA and YNFKEQ. Trimming removed 4 bases from V and 4 bases from J; junction bases left unmatched: 9.

In DNA form, the CDR3 reads TGTGCCACCATGGGACTAGCGGGAGTAACCACCACAGATACGCAGTATTTT. Its translation is CATMGLAGVTTTDTQYF. This chain joins TRBV15 and TRBJ2-3, with TRBD2 matching over 14 bases. The CDR3 has 17 amino acids. Looked up from germline, CDR1 is LNHNV and CDR2 is YYDKDF (reference sequence). J lost 2 bases, V lost 7 bases, and 8 bases had no gene match.

In its sample, this clonotype was seen many times. The chain combines TRBV30 with TRBJ1-3; D unresolved. This CDR3 has 16 residues. V dropped 0 bases and J dropped 2 bases, with 14 bases sitting between them. Germline V lookup: CDR1 GTSNPN, CDR2 SVGIG (reference sequence). Here the CDR3 DNA reads TGTGCCTGGAGTGTAGGGTACTGGGAGGCTGGAAACACCATATATTTT. It is translated as CAWSVGYWEAGNTIYF.

This clonotype was picked up many times. This chain joins TRBV4-2 and TRBJ2-7, with D possibly matching TRBD2 (6 bases). Germline values: CDR1 LGHNA, CDR2 YNFKEQ. The CDR3 consists of 15 residues. Trimming removed 1 base from V and 2 bases from J, with 12 bases in between. The CDR3 coding sequence is TGTGCCAGCAGCCAAGGGACCCTAGCGACCTACGAGCAGTACTTC. Translation: CASSQGTLATYEQYF.

This clonotype was seen repeatedly, ten times or more. The chain links TRBV7-2 to TRBJ2-3, with a possible D match to TRBD2 (7 bases). Trimming stripped 5 bases from V and 4 bases from J, with 10 bases between. The germline V gene encodes CDR1 SGHTA and CDR2 FQGNSA. The CDR3 spans 13 residues. The CDR3: CASSHGGPDTQYF. Here the CDR3 DNA reads TGTGCCAGCAGCCACGGGGGGCCAGATACGCAGTATTTT.